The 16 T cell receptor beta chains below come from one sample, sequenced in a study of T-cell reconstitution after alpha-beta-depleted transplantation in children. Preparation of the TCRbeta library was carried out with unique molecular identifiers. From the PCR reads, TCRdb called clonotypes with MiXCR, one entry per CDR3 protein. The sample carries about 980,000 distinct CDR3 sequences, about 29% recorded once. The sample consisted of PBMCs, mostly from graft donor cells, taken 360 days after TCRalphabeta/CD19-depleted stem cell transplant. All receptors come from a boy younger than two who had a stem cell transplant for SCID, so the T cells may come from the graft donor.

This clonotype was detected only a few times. The CDR3, as DNA: TGTGCCAGCTCACCCCTTCGCACTAGCGACTACTCCTACGAGCAGTACTTC. It is translated as CASSPLRTSDYSYEQYF. The chain employs TRBV18 and TRBJ2-7, with 7 bases that match TRBD2. There are 17 residues in the CDR3. Germline CDR1 KGHSH, CDR2 LQKENI. With V trimmed by 3 bases and J by 0 bases, 11 bases remained unmatched.

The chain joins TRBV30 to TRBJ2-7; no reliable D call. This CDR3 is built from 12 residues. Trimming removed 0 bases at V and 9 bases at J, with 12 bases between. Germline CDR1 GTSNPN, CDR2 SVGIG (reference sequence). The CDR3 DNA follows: TGTGCCTGGAGTGTCGTGGGTGCCGGGCAGTACTTC. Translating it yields CAWSVVGAGQYF. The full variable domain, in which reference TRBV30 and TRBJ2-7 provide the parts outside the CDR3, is SQTIHQWPATLVQPVGSPLSLECTVEGTSNPNLYWYRQAAGRGLQLLFYSVGIGQISSEVPQNLSASRPQDRQFILSSKKLLLSDSGFYLCAWSVVGAGQYFGPGTRLTVT.

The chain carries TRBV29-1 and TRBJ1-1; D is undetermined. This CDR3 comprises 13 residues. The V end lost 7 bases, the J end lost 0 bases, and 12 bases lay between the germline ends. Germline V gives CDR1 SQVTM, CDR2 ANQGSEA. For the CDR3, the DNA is TGCAGCGCTGTATCACAGATGAACACTGAAGCTTTCTTT. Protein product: CSAVSQMNTEAFF. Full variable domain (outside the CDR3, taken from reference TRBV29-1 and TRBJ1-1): SAVISQKPSRDICQRGTSLTIQCQVDSQVTMMFWYRQQPGQSLTLIATANQGSEATYESGFVIDKFPISRPNLTFSTLTVSNMSPEDSSIYLCSAVSQMNTEAFFGQGTRLTVV.

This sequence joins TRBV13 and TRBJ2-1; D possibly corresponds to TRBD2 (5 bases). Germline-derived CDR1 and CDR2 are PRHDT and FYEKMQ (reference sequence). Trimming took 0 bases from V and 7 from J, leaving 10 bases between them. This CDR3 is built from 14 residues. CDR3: CASSLGLVENEQFF. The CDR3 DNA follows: TGTGCCAGCAGCTTAGGACTAGTGGAGAATGAGCAGTTCTTC.

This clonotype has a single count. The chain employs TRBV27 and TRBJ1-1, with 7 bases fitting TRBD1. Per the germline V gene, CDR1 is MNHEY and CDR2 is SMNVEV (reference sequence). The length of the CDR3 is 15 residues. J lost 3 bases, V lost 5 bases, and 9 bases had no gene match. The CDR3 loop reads CASSLFLGGHTEAFF. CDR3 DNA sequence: TGTGCCAGCAGTCTATTTTTAGGGGGCCACACTGAAGCTTTCTTT.

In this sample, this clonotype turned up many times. The CDR3 reads CSARFSGGTYEQYF. In DNA, the CDR3 is TGCAGTGCTAGATTTAGCGGGGGGACCTACGAGCAGTACTTC. This sequence joins TRBV20-1 and TRBJ2-7; 10 nucleotides match TRBD2. Germline CDR1 and CDR2: DFQATT and SNEGSKA (reference sequence). This CDR3 spans 14 amino acids. After removal of 2 bases from V and 2 bases from J, the junction contained 3 bases not matched to a gene.

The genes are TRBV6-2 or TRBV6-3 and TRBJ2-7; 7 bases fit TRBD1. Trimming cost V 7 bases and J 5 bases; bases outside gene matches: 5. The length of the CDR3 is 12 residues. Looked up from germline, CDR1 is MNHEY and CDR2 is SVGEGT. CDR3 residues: CASIGGLDEQYF. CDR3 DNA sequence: TGTGCCAGCATAGGGGGCCTCGACGAGCAGTACTTC.

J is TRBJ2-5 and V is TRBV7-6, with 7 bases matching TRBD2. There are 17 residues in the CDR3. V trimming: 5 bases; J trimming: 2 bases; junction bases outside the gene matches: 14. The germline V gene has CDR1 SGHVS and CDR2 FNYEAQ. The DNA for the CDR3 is TGTGCCAGCAGCGCCCTTTCCGGGGGGTTATTACAAGAGACCCAGTACTTC. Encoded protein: CASSALSGGLLQETQYF.

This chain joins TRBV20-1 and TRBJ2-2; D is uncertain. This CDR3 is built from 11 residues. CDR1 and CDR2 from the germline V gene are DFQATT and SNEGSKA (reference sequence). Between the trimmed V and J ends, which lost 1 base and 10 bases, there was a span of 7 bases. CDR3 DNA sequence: TGCAGTGCTAGAGGGAATGTGGAGCTGTTTTTT. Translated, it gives CSARGNVELFF.

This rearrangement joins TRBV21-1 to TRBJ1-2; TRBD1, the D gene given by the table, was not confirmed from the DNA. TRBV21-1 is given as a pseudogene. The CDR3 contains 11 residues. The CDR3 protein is CASSNTGDYTF. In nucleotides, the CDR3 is TGTGCCAGCAGCAACACAGGGGACTACACCTTC.

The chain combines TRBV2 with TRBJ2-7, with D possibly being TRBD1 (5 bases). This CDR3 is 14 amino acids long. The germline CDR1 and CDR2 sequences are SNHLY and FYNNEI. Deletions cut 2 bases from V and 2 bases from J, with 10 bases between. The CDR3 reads CASSEQGRTYEQYF. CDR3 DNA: TGTGCCAGCAGTGAACAGGGTCGGACCTACGAGCAGTACTTC.

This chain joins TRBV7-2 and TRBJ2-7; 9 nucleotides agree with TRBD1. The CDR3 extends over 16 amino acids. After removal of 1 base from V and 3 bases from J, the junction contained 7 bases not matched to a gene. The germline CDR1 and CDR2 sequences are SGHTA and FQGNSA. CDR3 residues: CASSLDLGQGLYEQYF. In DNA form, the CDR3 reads TGTGCCAGCAGCTTAGATTTGGGACAGGGCCTCTACGAGCAGTACTTC.

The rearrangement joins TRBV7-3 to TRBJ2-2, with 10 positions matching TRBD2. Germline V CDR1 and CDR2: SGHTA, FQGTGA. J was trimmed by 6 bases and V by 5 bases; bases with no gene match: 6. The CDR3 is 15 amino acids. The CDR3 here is CASSQAGGLAGELFF. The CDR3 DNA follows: TGTGCCAGCAGCCAAGCGGGGGGGCTGGCCGGGGAGCTGTTTTTT. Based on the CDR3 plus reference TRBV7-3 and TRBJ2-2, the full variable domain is GAGVSQTPSNKVTEKGKYVELRCDPISGHTALYWYRQSLGQGPEFLIYFQGTGAADDSGLPNDRFFAVRPEGSVSTLKIQRTERGDSAVYLCASSQAGGLAGELFFGEGSRLTVL.

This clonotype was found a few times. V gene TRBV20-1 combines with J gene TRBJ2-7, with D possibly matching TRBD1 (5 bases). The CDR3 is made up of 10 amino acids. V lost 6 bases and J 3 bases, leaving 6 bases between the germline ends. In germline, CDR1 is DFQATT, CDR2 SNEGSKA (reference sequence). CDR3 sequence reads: CSAQGYEQYF. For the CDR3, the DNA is TGCAGTGCCCAGGGCTACGAGCAGTACTTC.

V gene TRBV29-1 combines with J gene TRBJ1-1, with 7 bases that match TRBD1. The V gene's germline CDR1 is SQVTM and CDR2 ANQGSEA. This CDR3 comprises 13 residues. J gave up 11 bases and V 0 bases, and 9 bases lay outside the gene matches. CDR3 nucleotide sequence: TGCAGCGTTGAAGAGATGAGACAGGGTGACGCTTTCTTT. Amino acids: CSVEEMRQGDAFF.

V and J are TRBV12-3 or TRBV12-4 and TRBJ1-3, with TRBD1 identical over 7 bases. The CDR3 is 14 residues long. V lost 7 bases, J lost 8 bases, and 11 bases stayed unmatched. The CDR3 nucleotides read TGTGCCAGCACCCAAGGGGGCCCTTACGACACCATATATTTT. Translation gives CASTQGGPYDTIYF.